Listed here are 32 T cell receptor beta chains from one sample, sequenced in a study of T cells in Graves' hyperthyroidism and ophthalmopathy. Amplified regions were TCR beta CDR3 sequences from RNA transcripts. First-round RT-PCR of the TCR CDR3 relied on the HTBI primer set. TCRdb re-analysed the multiplex PCR reads in MiXCR, keeping a single row per CDR3 protein. The sample has under 700,000 distinct CDR3 sequences; 16% are singletons. Source material: blood. The receptor set was obtained from a woman under 30 with Graves' hyperthyroidism.

The CDR3 region has the DNA TGCGCCAGCAGCCAAGGGCCAGGGGGCTCCACAGATACGCAGTATTTT. This sequence encodes CASSQGPGGSTDTQYF. The chain carries TRBV4-1 and TRBJ2-3; TRBD1 matches 8 bases. The V gene end was trimmed by 1 base and the J gene end by 2 bases; junction bases not matched to a gene: 5. CDR3 length equals 16 residues. Germline V gene sequence: CDR1 MGHRA, CDR2 YSYEKL.

This clonotype has a single count. This chain connects TRBV5-1 to TRBJ2-7; D ambiguous. The CDR3 has 15 amino acids. The germline V and J ends were trimmed by 4 bases and 0 bases, with 14 bases remaining between them. Germline V gene sequence: CDR1 SGHRS, CDR2 YFSETQ. CDR3 in DNA: TGCGCCAGCAGCGAGAACAGCGTTAGCTCCTACGAGCAGTACTTC. As protein: CASSENSVSSYEQYF.

This clonotype was observed a few times. V and J are TRBV6-1 and TRBJ2-3; a weak D match, TRBD1 (6 bases). The length of the CDR3 is 13 residues. CDR1 is MNHNS and CDR2 is SASEGT in the germline V gene. V was shortened by 5 bases and J by 14 bases, with 20 bases between the two germline ends. This chain's CDR3 is CASSPALRDIPYF. The CDR3 DNA reads as TGTGCCAGCAGTCCCGCTCTCCGGGACATTCCGTATTTT.

Concerning this clonotype itself: This may be a read error: a much more frequent sequence differs by one nucleotide. V usage is TRBV27 and J usage is TRBJ1-2; possibly TRBD1 for D (6 bases). Germline loops: CDR1 MNHEY, CDR2 SMNVEV (reference sequence). The CDR3 is 15 amino acids. V lost 5 bases and J 6 bases, leaving 19 bases between the germline ends. CDR3: CASSPAWDNHNGYTF. The CDR3 DNA sequence: TGTGCCAGCAGTCCGGCCTGGGACAACCACAATGGCTACACCTTC.

There are a few counts of this clonotype. This chain uses TRBV19 with TRBJ1-1, with D uncertain. The germline CDR1 and CDR2 sequences are LNHDA and SQIVND (reference sequence). The CDR3 is 16 residues long. Trimming left V 5 bases short and J 0 bases short, with 16 bases between. CDR3 bases: TGTGCCAGTAGTCCCCCCGGAAACCAAGTGAACACTGAAGCTTTCTTT. Translated, it gives CASSPPGNQVNTEAFF. Together with reference TRBV19 and TRBJ1-1, the CDR3 gives the full variable domain: DGGITQSPKYLFRKEGQNVTLSCEQNLNHDAMYWYRQDPGQGLRLIYYSQIVNDFQKGDIAEGYSVSREKKESFPLTVTSAQKNPTAFYLCASSPPGNQVNTEAFFGQGTRLTVV.

The V gene is TRBV10-2, the J gene TRBJ1-1; TRBD1 matches at 7 bases. Per the germline V gene, CDR1 is WSHSY and CDR2 is SAAADI. J lost 0 bases, V lost 10 bases, and 8 bases had no gene match. The CDR3 totals 14 residues. CDR3 nucleotides: TGCGCCACCTTGGGACAGACTATGAACACTGAAGCTTTCTTT. It specifies CATLGQTMNTEAFF.

Ten or more counts support this clonotype. The J gene is TRBJ2-1, the V gene TRBV12-3 or TRBV12-4; 15 nucleotides agree with TRBD2. Trimming cost V 5 bases and J 10 bases; bases outside gene matches: 9. CDR3 length: 16 residues. The CDR3 loop is CASSIRTSGGAWEQFF. For the CDR3, the DNA is TGTGCCAGCAGTATCCGGACTAGCGGGGGGGCTTGGGAGCAGTTCTTC.

The chain combines TRBV20-1 with TRBJ2-1; 11 nucleotides align to TRBD2. The germline V gene has CDR1 DFQATT and CDR2 SNEGSKA (reference sequence). The length of the CDR3 is 14 residues. The junction had 5 bases not matched to a gene; V was cut back by 6 bases and J by 4 bases. In nucleotides, the CDR3 is TGCAGTGCGGAACTAGCGGGGGATTACAATGAGCAGTTCTTC. Its translation: CSAELAGDYNEQFF.

V and J are TRBV9 and TRBJ1-4; TRBD1 is a possible D gene (5 bases). The V end lost 3 bases, the J end lost 8 bases, and 17 bases lay between the germline ends. The germline V gene has CDR1 SGDLS and CDR2 YYNGEE. The CDR3 is made up of 15 amino acids. The CDR3 region has the DNA TGTGCCAGCAGCGAATCGCCGGGGGTCGGGGAAAAACTGTTTTTT. This encodes CASSESPGVGEKLFF.

The V gene is TRBV7-9, the J gene TRBJ2-5; D gene uncertain. The CDR3 sequence is 14 residues long. V lost 2 bases and J 4 bases, leaving 11 bases between the germline ends. The germline CDR1 and CDR2 sequences are SEHNR and FQNEAQ (reference sequence). The CDR3 loop reads CASSLYSVGETQYF. As DNA, the CDR3 is TGTGCCAGCAGCTTATATTCGGTAGGAGAGACCCAGTACTTC.

There are many counts of this clonotype. The V and J genes are TRBV12-3 or TRBV12-4 and TRBJ1-2; tentative D call: TRBD1 (5 bases). The CDR3 runs 13 residues. Trimming removed 4 bases from V and 4 bases from J, with 10 bases in between. This CDR3 is CASSSGGGYGYTF. CDR3 sequence (DNA): TGTGCCAGCAGTTCCGGGGGAGGCTATGGCTACACCTTC.

This clonotype has ten or more counts. The chain recombines TRBV24-1 with TRBJ2-5, with a possible D match to TRBD2 (5 bases). Germline CDR1 is KGHDR and CDR2 is SFDVKD. Trimming took 10 bases from V and 2 from J, leaving 10 bases between them. CDR3 length: 12 residues. In nucleotides, the CDR3 is TGTGCCACGGCCGGGGATCAAGAGACCCAGTACTTC. Amino acid sequence: CATAGDQETQYF.

In its sample, this clonotype was seen a few times. The J gene is TRBJ2-5, the V gene TRBV28, with D possibly TRBD1 on 6 matching bases. The CDR3 loop spans 16 amino acids. V lost 6 bases, J lost 4 bases, and 21 bases lay in between. Germline V CDR1 and CDR2: MDHEN, SYDVKM. The CDR3 nucleotides read TGTGCCAGCAGAGGTGGCGGACAGAAGTTTTTAGAGACCCAGTACTTC. Translating it yields CASRGGGQKFLETQYF.

V and J are TRBV3-1 and TRBJ1-4; D not certain. The CDR3 extends over 15 amino acids. Trimming removed 3 bases from V and 0 bases from J, with 8 bases in between. Per germline, CDR1 LGHDT and CDR2 YNNKEL (reference sequence). The CDR3 reads CASSHDGATNEKLFF. Written as DNA, the CDR3 is TGTGCCAGCAGCCATGACGGCGCAACTAATGAAAAACTGTTTTTT.

This clonotype was counted between two and nine times. This chain links TRBV3-1 with TRBJ2-5, with 7 bases matching TRBD2. The ends lost 0 bases at V and 5 bases at J; junction bases unmatched: 9. Germline values: CDR1 LGHDT, CDR2 YNNKEL (reference sequence). This CDR3 comprises 16 residues. The CDR3 DNA reads as TGTGCCAGCAGCCAAGAGCCCGGACTAGGGAGGGAGACCCAGTACTTC. Amino acid sequence: CASSQEPGLGRETQYF.

The table lists this clonotype with a few counts. The rearrangement uses TRBV5-1 and TRBJ2-7; tentative D call: TRBD1 (5 bases). This CDR3 is 14 amino acids long. Germline V gene data show CDR1 as SGHRS and CDR2 as YFSETQ. Trimming left V 2 bases short and J 3 bases short, with 12 bases between. CDR3 sequence: CASSFEGALYEQYF. CDR3 sequence (DNA): TGCGCCAGCAGCTTTGAAGGGGCCCTCTACGAGCAGTACTTC.

This clonotype was observed at least ten times. The chain combines TRBV2 with TRBJ2-3; possible D gene TRBD2, 6 bases. V was shortened by 6 bases and J by 4 bases, with 14 bases between the two germline ends. This CDR3 region has 14 residues. In germline, CDR1 is SNHLY, CDR2 FYNNEI. The CDR3: CASSSSVRSDTQYF. The CDR3, as DNA: TGTGCCAGCAGCTCTAGCGTGAGATCAGATACGCAGTATTTT.

The rearrangement uses TRBV6-5 and TRBJ2-3; no firm D call. V lost 0 bases, J lost 1 base, and 8 bases lay in between. Looked up from germline, CDR1 is MNHEY and CDR2 is SVGAGI. The CDR3 is 15 residues long. The CDR3 here is CASSYSVEGTDTQYF. CDR3 DNA: TGTGCCAGCAGTTACTCGGTCGAGGGCACAGATACGCAGTATTTT.

Many counts were recorded for this clonotype. J is TRBJ2-7 and V is TRBV20-1; 9 bases are a match to TRBD2. The CDR3 is 14 residues long. With V trimmed by 5 bases and J by 0 bases, 5 bases remained unmatched. The germline V gene has CDR1 DFQATT and CDR2 SNEGSKA (reference sequence). CDR3 sequence: CSAAGGPNSYEQYF. DNA for the CDR3: TGCAGTGCTGCGGGGGGGCCGAACTCCTACGAGCAGTACTTC.

This clonotype occurred a few times. The chain links TRBV19 to TRBJ2-1; the D call may be TRBD1 or TRBD2 (5 bases each). CDR1 is LNHDA and CDR2 is SQIVND in the germline V gene (reference sequence). This CDR3 is 17 amino acids long. V was trimmed by 0 bases and J by 0 bases, leaving 12 bases between them. For the CDR3, the DNA is TGTGCCAGTAGTATAGACACAGGACTGGGCTCCTACAATGAGCAGTTCTTC. Its translation: CASSIDTGLGSYNEQFF.

This clonotype was recorded many times. The chain links TRBV7-3 to TRBJ2-3, with 9 bases aligning to TRBD2. Germline assignment: CDR1 SGHTA and CDR2 FQGTGA. The CDR3 runs 14 residues. The trim removed 4 bases at V and 6 bases at J, leaving 5 bases unmatched. CDR3 sequence reads: CASSSSGLADTQYF. CDR3 sequence (DNA): TGTGCCAGCAGCTCATCCGGACTAGCGGATACGCAGTATTTT.

This clonotype was seen a handful of times. V gene TRBV5-5 combines with J gene TRBJ1-6, with a possible D match to TRBD1 (5 bases). The CDR3 is 16 residues long. Trimming pared 1 base from V and 6 bases from J, leaving 14 bases between. Germline V lookup: CDR1 SGHKS, CDR2 YYEKEE (reference sequence). The CDR3 nucleotides are TGTGCCAGCAGCTTGTCCAGGGTAGGGATTAATTCACCCCTCCACTTT. Encoded protein: CASSLSRVGINSPLHF.

This clonotype was seen only a few times. The chain uses TRBV30 and TRBJ2-5; TRBD1 or TRBD2 may be the D gene (5 bases each). With 7 bases removed from V and 3 bases from J, the gap between germline ends came to 18 bases. CDR1 GTSNPN and CDR2 SVGIG come from the germline V gene (reference sequence). CDR3 size: 14 residues. The CDR3 loop is CAFSTGPPKETQYF. In DNA form, the CDR3 reads TGTGCCTTCTCAACGGGACCTCCAAAAGAGACCCAGTACTTC.

This clonotype was picked up many times. J is TRBJ2-7 and V is TRBV2; D gene ambiguous. The CDR3 consists of 11 residues. The V end was cut by 8 bases, the J end by 3 bases, with 8 bases between. Germline CDR1 and CDR2: SNHLY and FYNNEI. CDR3 bases: TGTGCCAGCGAAGGGCTCTACGAGCAGTACTTC. It translates to CASEGLYEQYF.

Ten or more counts support this clonotype. The rearrangement uses TRBV27 and TRBJ2-7; D possibly matches TRBD1 or TRBD2 (6 bases each). The CDR3 has 15 residues. The germline V gene has CDR1 MNHEY and CDR2 SMNVEV (reference sequence). The V and J ends lost 5 bases and 4 bases respectively, with 18 bases between them. The CDR3 is CASSPRQDYYYEQYF. CDR3 nucleotide sequence: TGTGCCAGCAGTCCACGACAGGACTACTATTACGAGCAGTACTTC.

This clonotype was detected ten times or more. The gene calls are TRBV12-3 or TRBV12-4 and TRBJ1-2, with 7 bases identical to TRBD1. V shed 6 bases and J 4 bases; nucleotides not matched to a gene: 5. This CDR3 has 13 residues. CDR3: CASRDTGAYGYTF. CDR3 DNA: TGTGCCAGCAGGGACACAGGGGCCTATGGCTACACCTTC.

This sequence joins TRBV29-1 and TRBJ1-3; D uncertain. The CDR3 is 13 residues long. Trimming cost V 7 bases and J 4 bases, with 14 bases left between them. CDR1 SQVTM and CDR2 ANQGSEA come from the germline V gene. CDR3 coding DNA: TGCAGCGCCGACCAAATGGGGGGAAACACCATATATTTT. The encoded protein is CSADQMGGNTIYF.

The chain recombines TRBV28 with TRBJ2-2; TRBD1 matches 7 bases. The CDR3 consists of 14 residues. In germline, CDR1 is MDHEN, CDR2 SYDVKM. The CDR3 spells CDTRDRANTGELFF. CDR3 sequence (DNA): TGTGACACCCGGGACAGAGCGAACACCGGGGAGCTGTTTTTT. Drawing the rest from reference TRBV28 and TRBJ2-2, the complete variable domain is DVKVTQSSRYLVKRTGEKVFLECVQDMDHENMFWYRQDPGLGLRLIYFSYDVKMKEKGDIPEGYSVSREKKERFSLILESASTNQTSMYLCDTRDRANTGELFFGEGSRLTVL.

This clonotype was recorded at least ten times. The V gene is TRBV7-2, the J gene TRBJ2-3, with 14 bases aligning to TRBD2. This CDR3 contains 18 residues. Germline V gene data show CDR1 as SGHTA and CDR2 as FQGNSA. The V segment lost 5 bases and the J segment 0 bases; nucleotides outside the gene matches: 7. CDR3 in DNA: TGTGCCAGCAGCGCGGGACTAGCGGGGGTACCTAGCACAGATACGCAGTATTTT. Translated, it gives CASSAGLAGVPSTDTQYF.

This clonotype appeared many times. The gene calls are TRBV20-1 and TRBJ2-3; 9 bases agree with TRBD1. CDR1 is DFQATT, CDR2 SNEGSKA, per germline (reference sequence). The V and J ends lost 3 bases and 2 bases, in that order; junction bases with no gene match: 6. This CDR3 is 15 amino acids long. This chain's CDR3 is CSARGTGPYTDTQYF. CDR3 nucleotides: TGCAGTGCTAGGGGGACAGGGCCATACACAGATACGCAGTATTTT.

The J gene is TRBJ2-1, the V gene TRBV5-4, with TRBD2 matching 7 bases. CDR1 and CDR2 from the germline V gene are SGHNT and YYREEE (reference sequence). The V segment lost 3 bases and the J segment 10 bases; nucleotides outside the gene matches: 7. CDR3 size: 13 residues. The CDR3 region has the DNA TGTGCCAGCAGCTCCAGACTAGCTCCCGAGCAGTTCTTC. Amino acids: CASSSRLAPEQFF. The complete variable domain, with remaining parts taken from reference TRBV5-4 and TRBJ2-1, reads ETGVTQSPTHLIKTRGQQVTLRCSSQSGHNTVSWYQQALGQGPQFIFQYYREEENGRGNFPPRFSGLQFPNYSSELNVNALELDDSALYLCASSSRLAPEQFFGPGTRLTVL.

The chain has TRBV29-1 and TRBJ2-2, with TRBD1 as a possible D gene (6 bases). The V end lost 4 bases, the J end lost 7 bases, and 10 bases lay between the germline ends. The V gene's germline CDR1 is SQVTM and CDR2 ANQGSEA. This CDR3 is 12 amino acids long. CDR3 residues: CSVGIGGGELFF. The CDR3 nucleotides are TGCAGCGTTGGGATAGGGGGCGGGGAGCTGTTTTTT.